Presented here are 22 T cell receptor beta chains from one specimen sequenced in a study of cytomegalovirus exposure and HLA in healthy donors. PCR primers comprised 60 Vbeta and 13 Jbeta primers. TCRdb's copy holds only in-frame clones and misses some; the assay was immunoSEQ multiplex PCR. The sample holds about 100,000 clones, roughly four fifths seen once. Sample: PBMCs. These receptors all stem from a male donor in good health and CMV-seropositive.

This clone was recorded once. CDR3 coding DNA: TGCGCCAGCAGTGATTGGGCCCCTAGCAATCAGCCCCAGCATTTT. Its translation: CASSDWAPSNQPQHF. The chain recombines TRBV10-1 with TRBJ1-5, with D uncertain. The CDR3 consists of 15 residues. From germline, CDR1 is WNHNN and CDR2 SYGVQD (reference sequence). V was clipped by 3 bases and J by 0 bases, with 9 bases between them.

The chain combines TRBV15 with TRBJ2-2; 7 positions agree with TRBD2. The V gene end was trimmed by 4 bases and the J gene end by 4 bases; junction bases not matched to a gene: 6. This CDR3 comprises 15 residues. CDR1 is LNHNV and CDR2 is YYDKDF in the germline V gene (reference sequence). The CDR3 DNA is TGTGCCACCAGCACGGGGGGAGCGGGCACCGGGGAGCTGTTTTTT. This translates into CATSTGGAGTGELFF.

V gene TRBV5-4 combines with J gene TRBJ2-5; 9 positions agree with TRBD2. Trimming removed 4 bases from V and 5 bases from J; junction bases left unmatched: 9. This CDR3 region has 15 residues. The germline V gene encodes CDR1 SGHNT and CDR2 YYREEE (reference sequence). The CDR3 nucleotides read TGTGCCAGCAGCCCGACTAGCGGCCCGGACGAGACCCAGTACTTC. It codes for CASSPTSGPDETQYF.

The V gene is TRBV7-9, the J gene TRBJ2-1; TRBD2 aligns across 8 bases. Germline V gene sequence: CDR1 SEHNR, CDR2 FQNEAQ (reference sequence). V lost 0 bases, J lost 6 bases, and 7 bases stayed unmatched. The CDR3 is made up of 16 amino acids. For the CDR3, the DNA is TGTGCCAGCAGCTTAGCTGTAGGACTAGCTAGCAATGAGCAGTTCTTC. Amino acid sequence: CASSLAVGLASNEQFF. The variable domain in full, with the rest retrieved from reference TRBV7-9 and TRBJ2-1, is DTGVSQNPRHKITKRGQNVTFRCDPISEHNRLYWYRQTLGQGPEFLTYFQNEAQLEKSRLLSDRFSAERPKGSFSTLEIQRTEQGDSAMYLCASSLAVGLASNEQFFGPGTRLTVL.

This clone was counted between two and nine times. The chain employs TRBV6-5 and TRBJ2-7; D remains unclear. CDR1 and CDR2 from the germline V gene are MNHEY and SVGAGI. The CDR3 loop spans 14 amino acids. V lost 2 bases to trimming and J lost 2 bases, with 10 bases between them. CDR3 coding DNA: TGTGCCAGCAGTTACGGTTCAACTACCTACGAGCAGTACTTC. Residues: CASSYGSTTYEQYF.

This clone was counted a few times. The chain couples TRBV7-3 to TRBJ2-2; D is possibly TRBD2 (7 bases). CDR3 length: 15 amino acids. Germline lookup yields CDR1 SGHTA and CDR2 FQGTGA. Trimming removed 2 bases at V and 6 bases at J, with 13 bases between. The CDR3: CASSLWGGQAGELFF. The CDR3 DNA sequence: TGTGCCAGCAGCTTATGGGGGGGGCAGGCCGGGGAGCTGTTTTTT.

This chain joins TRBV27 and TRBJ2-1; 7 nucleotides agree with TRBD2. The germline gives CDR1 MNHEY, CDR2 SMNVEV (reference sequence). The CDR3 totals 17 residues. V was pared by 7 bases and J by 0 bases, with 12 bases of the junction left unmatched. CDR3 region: CASTSTSSQSSYNEQFF. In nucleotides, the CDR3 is TGTGCCAGCACTTCGACTAGCTCCCAGTCCTCCTACAATGAGCAGTTCTTC.

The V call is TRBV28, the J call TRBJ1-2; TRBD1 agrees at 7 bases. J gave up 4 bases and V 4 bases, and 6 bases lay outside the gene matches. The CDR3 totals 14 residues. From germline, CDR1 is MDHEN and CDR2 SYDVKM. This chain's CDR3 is CASSSSGTVYGYTF. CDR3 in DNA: TGTGCCAGCAGTTCCTCCGGGACAGTCTATGGCTACACCTTC.

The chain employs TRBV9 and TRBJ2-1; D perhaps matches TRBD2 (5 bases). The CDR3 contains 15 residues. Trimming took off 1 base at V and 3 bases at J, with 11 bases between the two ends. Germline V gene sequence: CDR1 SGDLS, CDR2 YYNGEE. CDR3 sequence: CASSVTDFYYNEQFF. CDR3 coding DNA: TGTGCCAGCAGCGTAACGGACTTCTACTACAATGAGCAGTTCTTC.

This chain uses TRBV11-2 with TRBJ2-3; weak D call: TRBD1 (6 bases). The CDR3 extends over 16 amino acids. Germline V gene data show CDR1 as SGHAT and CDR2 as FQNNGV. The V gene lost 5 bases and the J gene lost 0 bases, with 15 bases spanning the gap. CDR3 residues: CASSQGTRVSTDTQYF. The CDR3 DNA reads TGTGCCAGCAGCCAAGGGACACGGGTTAGCACAGATACGCAGTATTTT. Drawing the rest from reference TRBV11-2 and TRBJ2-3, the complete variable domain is EAGVAQSPRYKIIEKRQSVAFWCNPISGHATLYWYQQILGQGPKLLIQFQNNGVVDDSQLPKDRFSAERLKGVDSTLKIQPAKLEDSAVYLCASSQGTRVSTDTQYFGPGTRLTVL.

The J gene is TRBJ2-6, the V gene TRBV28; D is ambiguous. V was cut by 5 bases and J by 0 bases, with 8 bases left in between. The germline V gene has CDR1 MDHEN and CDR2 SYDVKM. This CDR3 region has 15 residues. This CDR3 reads CASSTGISGANVLTF. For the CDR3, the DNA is TGTGCCAGCAGTACTGGTATCTCTGGGGCCAACGTCCTGACTTTC.

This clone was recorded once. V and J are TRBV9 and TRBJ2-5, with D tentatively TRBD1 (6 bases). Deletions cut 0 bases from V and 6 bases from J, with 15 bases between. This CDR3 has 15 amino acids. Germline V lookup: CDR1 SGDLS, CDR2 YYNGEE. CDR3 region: CASSVGTGSRKTQYF. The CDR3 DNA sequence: TGTGCCAGCAGCGTAGGTACAGGGTCGAGAAAGACCCAGTACTTC.

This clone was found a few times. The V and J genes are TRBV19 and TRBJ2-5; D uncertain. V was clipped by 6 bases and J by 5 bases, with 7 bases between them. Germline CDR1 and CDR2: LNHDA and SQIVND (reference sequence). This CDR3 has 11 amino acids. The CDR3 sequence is CASSLRETQYF. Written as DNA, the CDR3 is TGTGCCAGTAGCCTCCGTGAGACCCAGTACTTC.

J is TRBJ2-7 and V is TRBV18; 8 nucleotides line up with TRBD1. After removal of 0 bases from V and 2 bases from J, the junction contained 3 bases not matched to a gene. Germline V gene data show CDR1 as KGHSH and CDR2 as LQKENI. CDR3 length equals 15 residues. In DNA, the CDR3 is TGTGCCAGCTCACCACCACAGGGGGGCCCCTACGAGCAGTACTTC. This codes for CASSPPQGGPYEQYF.

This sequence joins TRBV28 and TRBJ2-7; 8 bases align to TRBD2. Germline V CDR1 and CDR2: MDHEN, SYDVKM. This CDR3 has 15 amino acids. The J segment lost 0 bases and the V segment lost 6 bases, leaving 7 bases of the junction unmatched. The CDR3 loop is CASSPTSGSSYEQYF. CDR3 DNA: TGTGCCAGCAGCCCCACTAGCGGTAGCTCCTACGAGCAGTACTTC.

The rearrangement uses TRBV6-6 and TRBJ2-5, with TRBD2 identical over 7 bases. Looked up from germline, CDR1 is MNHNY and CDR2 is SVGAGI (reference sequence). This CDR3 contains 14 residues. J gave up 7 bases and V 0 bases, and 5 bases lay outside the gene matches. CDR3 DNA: TGTGCCAGCAGTTACTCGGGGGGGTTAAGGACCCAGTACTTC. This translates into CASSYSGGLRTQYF.

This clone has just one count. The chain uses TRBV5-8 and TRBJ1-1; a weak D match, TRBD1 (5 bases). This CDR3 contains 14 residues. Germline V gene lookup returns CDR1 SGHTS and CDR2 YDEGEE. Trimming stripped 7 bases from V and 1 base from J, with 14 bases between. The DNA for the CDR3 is TGTGCCAGCGGAAGGGGAAGCAGGAACACTGAAGCTTTCTTT. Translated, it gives CASGRGSRNTEAFF. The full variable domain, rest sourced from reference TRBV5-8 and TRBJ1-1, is EAGVTQSPTHLIKTRGQQATLRCSPISGHTSVYWYQQALGLGLQFLLWYDEGEERNRGNFPPRFSGRQFPNYSSELNVNALELEDSALYLCASGRGSRNTEAFFGQGTRLTVV.

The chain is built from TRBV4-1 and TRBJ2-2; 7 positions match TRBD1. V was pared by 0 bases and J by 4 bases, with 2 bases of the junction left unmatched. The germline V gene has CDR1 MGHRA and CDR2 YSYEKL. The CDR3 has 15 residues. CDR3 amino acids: CASSQENRGTGELFF. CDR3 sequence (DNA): TGCGCCAGCAGCCAAGAAAACAGGGGCACCGGGGAGCTGTTTTTT.

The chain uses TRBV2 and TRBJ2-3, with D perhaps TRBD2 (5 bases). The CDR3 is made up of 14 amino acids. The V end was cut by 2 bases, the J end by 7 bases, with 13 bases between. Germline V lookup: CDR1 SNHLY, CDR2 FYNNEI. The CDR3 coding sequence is TGTGCCAGCAGTGAATCACGAGGGCTAAATACGCAGTATTTT. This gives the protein CASSESRGLNTQYF.

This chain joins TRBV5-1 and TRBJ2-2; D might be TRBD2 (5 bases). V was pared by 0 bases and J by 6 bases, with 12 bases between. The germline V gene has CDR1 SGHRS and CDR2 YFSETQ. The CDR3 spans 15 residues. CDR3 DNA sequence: TGCGCCAGCAGCTTGGAAGCCACTAGGTCCGGGGAGCTGTTTTTT. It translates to CASSLEATRSGELFF.

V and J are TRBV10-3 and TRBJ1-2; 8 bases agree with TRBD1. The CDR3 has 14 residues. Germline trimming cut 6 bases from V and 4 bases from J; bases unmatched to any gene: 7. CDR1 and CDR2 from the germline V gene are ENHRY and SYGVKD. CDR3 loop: CAIRRPDRGYGYTF. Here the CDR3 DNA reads TGTGCCATCAGGAGACCCGACAGGGGCTATGGCTACACCTTC.

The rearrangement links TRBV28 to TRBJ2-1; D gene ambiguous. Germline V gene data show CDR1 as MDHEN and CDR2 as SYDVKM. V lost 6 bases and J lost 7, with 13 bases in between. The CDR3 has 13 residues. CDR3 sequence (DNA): TGTGCCAGCAGAGCTGCAGGTCTGAATGAGCAGTTCTTC. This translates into CASRAAGLNEQFF.